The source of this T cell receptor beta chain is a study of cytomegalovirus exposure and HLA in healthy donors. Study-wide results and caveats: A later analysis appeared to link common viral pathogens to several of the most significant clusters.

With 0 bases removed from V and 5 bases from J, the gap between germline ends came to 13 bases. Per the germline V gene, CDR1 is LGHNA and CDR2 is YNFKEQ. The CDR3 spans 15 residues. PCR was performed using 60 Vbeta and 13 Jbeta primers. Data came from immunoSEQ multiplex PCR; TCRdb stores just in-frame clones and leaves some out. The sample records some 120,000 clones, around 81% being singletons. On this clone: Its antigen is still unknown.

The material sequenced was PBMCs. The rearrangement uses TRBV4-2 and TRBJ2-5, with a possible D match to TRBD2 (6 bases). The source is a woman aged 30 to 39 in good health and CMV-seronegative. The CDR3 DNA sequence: TGTGCCAGCAGCCAAGAATTACTAGCAGGGGAGACCCAGTACTTC. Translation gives CASSQELLAGETQYF.